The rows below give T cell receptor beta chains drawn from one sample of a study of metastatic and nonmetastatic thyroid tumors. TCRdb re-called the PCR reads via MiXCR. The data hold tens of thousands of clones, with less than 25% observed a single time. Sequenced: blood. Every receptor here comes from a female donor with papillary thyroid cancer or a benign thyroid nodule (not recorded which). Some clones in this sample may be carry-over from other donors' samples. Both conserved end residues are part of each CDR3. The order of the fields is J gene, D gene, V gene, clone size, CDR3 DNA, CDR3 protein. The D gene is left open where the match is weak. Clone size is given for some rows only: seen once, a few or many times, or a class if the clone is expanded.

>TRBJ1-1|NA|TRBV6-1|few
TGTGCCAGCACCCTAGGTGGGGCCTTTGAAGCTTTCTTT
CASTLGGAFEAFF
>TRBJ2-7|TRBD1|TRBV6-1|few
TGTGCCATCGAATGGACAGGGCTACGTCTTGGGCAGTACTTC
CAIEWTGLRLGQYF
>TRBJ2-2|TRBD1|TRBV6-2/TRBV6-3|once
TGTGCCAGCAGTTCCGGGACAGTCACCGGGGAGCTGTTTTTT
CASSSGTVTGELFF
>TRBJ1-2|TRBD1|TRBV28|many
TGTGCCACCCTCAACACCCCGGACAGGGGCTATGGCTACACCTTC
CATLNTPDRGYGYTF
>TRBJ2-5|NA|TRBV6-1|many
TGTGCCAGCAGTACGGTCCCAGGGTGGAGTACCCAAGAGACCCAGTACTTC
CASSTVPGWSTQETQYF
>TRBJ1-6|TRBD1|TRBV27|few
TGTGCCAGCAGTTTATCGAACAGGGGGTATAATTCACCCCTCCACTTT
CASSLSNRGYNSPLHF
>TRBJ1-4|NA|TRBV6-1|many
TGTGCCAGCACCTCATGGGGGGGCGAAAAACTGTTTTTT
CASTSWGGEKLFF
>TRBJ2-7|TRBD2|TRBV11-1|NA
TGTGCCAGCAGCTTAGCGGCGGGGGGACGAGAGCAGTACTTC
CASSLAAGGREQYF
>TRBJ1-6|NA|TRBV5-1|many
TGCGCCAGCAGGCGGTCCGGGGGTGGTAATTCACCCCTCCACTTT
CASRRSGGGNSPLHF
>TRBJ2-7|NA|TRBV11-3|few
TGTGCCAGCATCTCGACAGGAATGCCCTACGAGCAGTACTTC
CASISTGMPYEQYF
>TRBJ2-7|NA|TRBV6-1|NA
TGTGCCAGCAGTGGCCTACCTTACGAGCAGTACTTC
CASSGLPYEQYF
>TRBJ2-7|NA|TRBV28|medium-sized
TGTGCCAGCAGTAGACTCGAAGGGAGCGGGGAGCAGTACTTC
CASSRLEGSGEQYF
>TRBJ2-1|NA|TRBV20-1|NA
TGCAGTGCTAGAGATGAGCACGGATTCGTTGGGGGTGAGCAGTTCTTC
CSARDEHGFVGGEQFF
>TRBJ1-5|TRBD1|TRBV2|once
TGTGCCAGCAGGCCCGGGGGGCAGGGGGCGATCAACCAGCCCCAGCATTTT
CASRPGGQGAINQPQHF
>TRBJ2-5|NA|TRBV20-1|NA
TGCAGTGCTAGAGATTGGCGTATACCTCAAGAGACCCAGTACTTC
CSARDWRIPQETQYF
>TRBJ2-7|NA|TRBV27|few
TGTGCCAGCAGCACGACCCCGGAAAGGTTTTACTCCTACGAGCAGTACTTC
CASSTTPERFYSYEQYF
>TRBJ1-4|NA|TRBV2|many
TGTGCCAGCAGTCCCAGGATGGCGGGTTCTAATGAAAAACTGTTTTTT
CASSPRMAGSNEKLFF
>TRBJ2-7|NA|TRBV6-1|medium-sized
TGTGCCAGCAGTGAAAGCGGGTCCTACGAGCAGTACTTC
CASSESGSYEQYF
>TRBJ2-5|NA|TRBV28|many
TGTGCCAGCAGTTTGAGAGTTGGAGAGACCCAGTACTTC
CASSLRVGETQYF
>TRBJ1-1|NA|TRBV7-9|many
TGTGCCAGCAGCTTAGGGGGGCCCGACACTGAAGCTTTCTTT
CASSLGGPDTEAFF
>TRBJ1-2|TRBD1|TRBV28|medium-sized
TGTGCCAGCAGATCGGGACAGGGGGCGCGTGGCTACACCTTC
CASRSGQGARGYTF
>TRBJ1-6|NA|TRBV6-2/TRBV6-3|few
TGTGCCAGCAGTTACTATGGCGATAATTCACCCCTCCACTTT
CASSYYGDNSPLHF
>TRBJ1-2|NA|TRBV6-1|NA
TGTGCCATCGGACGGCCAGCTAACTATGGCTACACCTTC
CAIGRPANYGYTF
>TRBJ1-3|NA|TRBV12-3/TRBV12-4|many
TGTGCCAGCAGTTTAGGTTTTACGGGAAACACCATATATTTT
CASSLGFTGNTIYF
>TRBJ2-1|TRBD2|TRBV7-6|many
TGTGCCAGCAGCTTCCCCCTCGGGGGGAGGGGTTACAATGAGCAGTTCTTC
CASSFPLGGRGYNEQFF
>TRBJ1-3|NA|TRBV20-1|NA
TGCAGTGCTAGAGATGGACTGTTCTCTGGAAACACCATATATTTT
CSARDGLFSGNTIYF
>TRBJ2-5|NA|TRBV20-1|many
TGCAGTGCTAGAGACCTTAAACTAGATCCAGAGACCCAGTACTTC
CSARDLKLDPETQYF